Below are 24 T cell receptor beta chains sequenced from a single sample in a study of T cell responses to AZD1222 COVID-19 vaccine. Using immunoSEQ multiplex PCR, the repertoire was profiled, and TCRdb retains in-frame clones only, with some absent. This sample has around 170,000 clones, with 70% to 90% found just once. The sample here was peripheral blood, taken 28 days after the second AZD1222 dose. All receptors come from an adult who received the AZD1222 COVID-19 vaccine.

The chain is built from TRBV5-1 and TRBJ1-2; 8 nucleotides align to TRBD1. The CDR3 covers 15 residues. Trimming at V came to 0 bases and at J to 4 bases, leaving 5 bases not matched to a gene. Germline V CDR1 and CDR2: SGHRS, YFSETQ. In nucleotides, the CDR3 is TGCGCCAGCAGCTTGGAATCAGGGGGCACCTATGGCTACACCTTC. Protein: CASSLESGGTYGYTF.

The chain has TRBV18 and TRBJ1-2; 8 nucleotides agree with TRBD1. The CDR3 covers 13 residues. Germline trimming cut 5 bases from V and 3 bases from J; bases unmatched to any gene: 2. The germline CDR1 and CDR2 sequences are KGHSH and LQKENI. Here the CDR3 DNA reads TGTGCCAGCTCAAAGGGACAGGACTATGGCTACACCTTC. Translating it yields CASSKGQDYGYTF. The variable domain in full, with the rest retrieved from reference TRBV18 and TRBJ1-2, is NAGVMQNPRHLVRRRGQEARLRCSPMKGHSHVYWYRQLPEEGLKFMVYLQKENIIDESGMPKERFSAEFPKEGPSILRIQQVVRGDSAAYFCASSKGQDYGYTFGSGTRLTVV.

The gene calls are TRBV7-2 and TRBJ2-1; the D gene is possibly TRBD2 (6 bases). This CDR3 region has 14 residues. V lost 5 bases to trimming and J lost 7 bases, with 15 bases between them. Germline CDR1 is SGHTA and CDR2 is FQGNSA. CDR3 loop: CASSPRRGRNEQFF. The CDR3 DNA reads as TGTGCCAGCAGCCCTCGGCGGGGTCGGAATGAGCAGTTCTTC.

This clone was seen only once. The chain combines TRBV6-6 with TRBJ1-1; D gene uncertain. This CDR3 has 11 residues. Germline CDR1 reads MNHNY; CDR2 reads SVGAGI (reference sequence). The germline V and J ends were trimmed by 6 bases and 1 base, with 3 bases remaining between them. The CDR3 DNA sequence: TGTGCCAGCAGAGGGAACACTGAAGCTTTCTTT. Protein product: CASRGNTEAFF.

This chain uses TRBV11-2 with TRBJ2-1; TRBD2 might be the D (5 bases). Trimming took 4 bases from V and 4 from J, leaving 17 bases between them. The CDR3 is 16 amino acids. Germline V gives CDR1 SGHAT, CDR2 FQNNGV. The CDR3 here is CASSSQSVRVYNEQFF. For the CDR3, the DNA is TGTGCCAGCAGCTCCCAAAGCGTGAGGGTATACAATGAGCAGTTCTTC.

The gene calls are TRBV6-2 or TRBV6-3 and TRBJ1-5; D is uncertain. From germline, CDR1 is MNHEY and CDR2 SVGEGT. The CDR3 is 12 amino acids. Trimming took 5 bases from V and 6 from J, leaving 8 bases between them. This CDR3 is CASSLGVQPQHF. CDR3 coding DNA: TGTGCCAGCAGTCTTGGGGTTCAGCCCCAGCATTTT.

The genes are TRBV4-2 and TRBJ1-1; D gene ambiguous. CDR1 and CDR2 from the germline V gene are LGHNA and YNFKEQ. The CDR3 extends over 11 amino acids. The V end was cut by 1 base, the J end by 7 bases, with 4 bases between. The CDR3 reads CASSQGSEAFF. The CDR3 nucleotides are TGTGCCAGCAGCCAAGGGAGTGAAGCTTTCTTT.

This clone was observed once. This rearrangement joins TRBV19 to TRBJ2-2; D may be TRBD2 (7 bases). There are 14 residues in the CDR3. The germline V and J ends were trimmed by 6 bases and 1 base, with 9 bases remaining between them. Germline V gene lookup returns CDR1 LNHDA and CDR2 SQIVND (reference sequence). This chain's CDR3 is CASSGGQNTGELFF. CDR3 bases: TGTGCCAGTAGCGGGGGGCAGAACACCGGGGAGCTGTTTTTT.

The chain couples TRBV27 to TRBJ2-6, with 8 bases aligning to TRBD1. This CDR3 has 18 amino acids. V shed 3 bases, J shed 0 bases, and the junction held 7 bases outside the gene matches. CDR1 is MNHEY, CDR2 SMNVEV, per germline (reference sequence). DNA of the CDR3: TGTGCCAGCAGTTTGGCCCAGGGGGCCTACTCTGGGGCCAACGTCCTGACTTTC. It is translated as CASSLAQGAYSGANVLTF.

This clone was seen a single time. The chain employs TRBV19 and TRBJ2-7; D gene unclear. V dropped 3 bases and J dropped 2 bases, with 11 bases sitting between them. The CDR3 totals 14 residues. The germline V gene has CDR1 LNHDA and CDR2 SQIVND (reference sequence). The CDR3 loop is CASSIRGRTYEQYF. The CDR3 DNA sequence: TGTGCCAGTAGTATTAGAGGCAGGACCTACGAGCAGTACTTC.

This rearrangement joins TRBV4-1 to TRBJ1-6; weak D call: TRBD1 (5 bases). This CDR3 comprises 16 residues. CDR1 and CDR2 from the germline V gene are MGHRA and YSYEKL. Trimming stripped 2 bases from V and 7 bases from J, with 15 bases between. This CDR3 reads CASSQSRGARNSPLHF. CDR3 coding DNA: TGCGCCAGCAGCCAAAGTAGGGGCGCGAGGAATTCACCCCTCCACTTT.

This sequence joins TRBV5-1 and TRBJ2-5, with 12 bases aligning to TRBD1. Germline CDR1 reads SGHRS; CDR2 reads YFSETQ. This CDR3 contains 15 residues. After removal of 4 bases from V and 6 bases from J, the junction contained 7 bases not matched to a gene. The CDR3, as DNA: TGCGCCAGCAGCCCCGGGACAGGGGGCGGAAAGACCCAGTACTTC. This codes for CASSPGTGGGKTQYF.

The chain is built from TRBV13 and TRBJ1-1; tentatively, D is TRBD1 (5 bases). The CDR3 sequence is 14 residues long. Germline V CDR1 and CDR2: PRHDT, FYEKMQ (reference sequence). V was shortened by 5 bases and J by 4 bases, with 14 bases between the two germline ends. The CDR3 here is CASSPRDYLTEAFF. In DNA form, the CDR3 reads TGTGCCAGCAGCCCCCGGGACTACCTCACTGAAGCTTTCTTT. Combining the CDR3 with reference TRBV13 and TRBJ1-1 gives the whole variable domain AAGVIQSPRHLIKEKRETATLKCYPIPRHDTVYWYQQGPGQDPQFLISFYEKMQSDKGSIPDRFSAQQFSDYHSELNMSSLELGDSALYFCASSPRDYLTEAFFGQGTRLTVV.

A few counts support this clone. The J gene is TRBJ2-5, the V gene TRBV5-1, with 9 positions matching TRBD2. The CDR3 is made up of 15 amino acids. The junction had 4 bases not matched to a gene; V was cut back by 0 bases and J by 4 bases. Germline lookup yields CDR1 SGHRS and CDR2 YFSETQ. The CDR3 is CASSLVGGGAETQYF. The CDR3 DNA follows: TGCGCCAGCAGCTTGGTTGGCGGGGGGGCAGAGACCCAGTACTTC.

The chain joins TRBV7-9 to TRBJ2-5; 7 bases map to TRBD1. Germline CDR1 SEHNR, CDR2 FQNEAQ (reference sequence). V trimming: 1 base; J trimming: 10 bases; junction bases outside the gene matches: 9. This CDR3 is 14 amino acids long. The CDR3 bases are TGTGCCAGCAGCTTAGTGTCCCCGACAGGGAACCAGTACTTC. Its protein is CASSLVSPTGNQYF.

In this sample, this clone turned up once. The CDR3 reads CASSLAEGNQPQHF. CDR3 in DNA: TGTGCCAGCTCACTCGCCGAGGGGAATCAGCCCCAGCATTTT. This chain connects TRBV18 to TRBJ1-5, with D tentatively TRBD1 (5 bases). V lost 4 bases and J 4 bases, leaving 11 bases between the germline ends. CDR3 size: 14 residues. Germline loops: CDR1 KGHSH, CDR2 LQKENI.

This chain links TRBV6-1 with TRBJ1-5; no clear D. CDR1 is MNHNS, CDR2 SASEGT, per germline. The ends were cut back, 0 bases at V and 4 bases at J, with 7 bases in the middle. This CDR3 is 14 amino acids long. CDR3 amino acids: CASSEAGWNQPQHF. CDR3 nucleotides: TGTGCCAGCAGTGAAGCAGGGTGGAATCAGCCCCAGCATTTT.

The chain links TRBV5-1 to TRBJ1-1, with unresolved D. CDR1 and CDR2 (germline): SGHRS, YFSETQ. The V end lost 0 bases, the J end lost 3 bases, and 3 bases lay between the germline ends. CDR3 length equals 12 residues. The CDR3 nucleotides read TGCGCCAGCAGCTTGGGTGACACTGAAGCTTTCTTT. The encoded protein is CASSLGDTEAFF.

This chain connects TRBV7-8 to TRBJ1-1; D unresolved. The CDR3 is 15 amino acids. Trimming removed 3 bases from V and 1 base from J, with 12 bases in between. In germline, CDR1 is SGHVS, CDR2 FQNEAQ. In nucleotides, the CDR3 is TGTGCCAGCAGCTTGGGAGGACGGCAGAACACTGAAGCTTTCTTT. This codes for CASSLGGRQNTEAFF.

The V gene is TRBV7-9, the J gene TRBJ2-1, with 7 bases identical to TRBD1. Per the germline V gene, CDR1 is SEHNR and CDR2 is FQNEAQ (reference sequence). The CDR3 has 13 amino acids. With 0 bases clipped from V and 12 bases from J, the junction kept 5 bases outside the gene matches. The CDR3 DNA reads as TGTGCCAGCAGCTTAGCAGGGGGCCTGGTGCAGTTCTTC. This codes for CASSLAGGLVQFF.

The V gene is TRBV6-2 or TRBV6-3, the J gene TRBJ2-1, with 12 bases fitting TRBD2. There are 15 residues in the CDR3. V trimming: 5 bases; J trimming: 6 bases; junction bases outside the gene matches: 5. Germline assignment: CDR1 MNHEY and CDR2 SVGEGT. The CDR3 nucleotides are TGTGCCAGCAGTCTAGCGGGGGGGCCAGGCAATGAGCAGTTCTTC. The encoded protein is CASSLAGGPGNEQFF.

The chain uses TRBV7-3 and TRBJ2-2; tentative D call: TRBD2 (5 bases). CDR3 size: 13 residues. CDR1 and CDR2 from the germline V gene are SGHTA and FQGTGA. Trimming pared 5 bases from V and 6 bases from J, leaving 10 bases between. The CDR3 loop reads CASSLEGAGELFF. CDR3 bases: TGTGCCAGCAGCCTTGAGGGTGCCGGGGAGCTGTTTTTT.

This clone was recorded only once. The chain couples TRBV20-1 to TRBJ1-2; D is undetermined. The V and J ends lost 3 bases and 4 bases respectively, with 6 bases between them. Germline loops: CDR1 DFQATT, CDR2 SNEGSKA (reference sequence). This CDR3 is 11 amino acids long. The CDR3 sequence is CSASGSYGYTF. DNA of the CDR3: TGCAGTGCTAGTGGTTCCTATGGCTACACCTTC.

The chain uses TRBV6-2 or TRBV6-3 and TRBJ2-4, with D possibly being TRBD1 (6 bases). CDR1 is MNHEY and CDR2 is SVGEGT in the germline V gene. The CDR3 is made up of 12 amino acids. V shed 2 bases and J shed 11 bases, with 10 bases lying between them. Here the CDR3 reads CASSYKQGFQYF. The CDR3 DNA follows: TGTGCCAGCAGTTACAAACAGGGATTTCAGTACTTC.